The source of this T cell receptor (beta chain) is a study of shared clonotypes between healthy human individuals. Looking at the study overall: A donor's plate count was three for CD4 naive and three for CD4 memory; CD8 naive had two and CD8 memory one.

Sequencing used immunoSEQ multiplex PCR; TCRdb keeps in-frame clones, though not all of them. The sample yields over a million clones, around 74% seen once. The V end was cut by 6 bases, the J end by 0 bases, with 15 bases between. In germline, CDR1 is LNHDA, CDR2 SQIVND (reference sequence). The CDR3 totals 16 residues. This receptor was taken from a man younger than 30 in good health. V is TRBV19 and J is TRBJ1-5; D may be TRBD1 (6 bases). The sample comprised memory CD4+ T cells sorted from blood. As for subset: CD45RA-negative fraction. This chain's CDR3 is CASRPTGQFSNQPQHF. For the CDR3, the DNA is TGTGCCAGTAGACCTACGGGACAATTTAGCAATCAGCCCCAGCATTTT.